The 5 T cell receptor beta chains below all came from one sample that was sequenced in a study of blood T cell repertoires in COVID-19. Some clones are missing from TCRdb's copy, which holds only in-frame ones; the method was immunoSEQ multiplex PCR. Altogether fewer than 250,000 clones are present, around 90% being singletons, with the ten largest covering more than 0.8%. The sequencing input was peripheral blood. These TCRs come from a man aged 25-45 years with COVID-19, enrolled during active disease.

This clone has a handful of counts. The genes are TRBV6-5 and TRBJ2-7; 7 bases line up with TRBD2. CDR3 length: 15 amino acids. Germline V CDR1 and CDR2: MNHEY, SVGAGI. V lost 7 bases, J lost 2 bases, and 11 bases stayed unmatched. For the CDR3, the DNA is TGTGCCAGCAACCCCATGGGGGGGAGGCCCTACGAGCAGTACTTC. It specifies CASNPMGGRPYEQYF.

The chain links TRBV5-1 to TRBJ2-1; D may be TRBD1 (5 bases). Trimming removed 0 bases at V and 6 bases at J, with 13 bases between. CDR1 and CDR2 (germline): SGHRS, YFSETQ. This CDR3 is built from 15 residues. In nucleotides, the CDR3 is TGCGCCAGCAGCTTGGCTCTAGGGGCGGTCAATGAGCAGTTCTTC. This translates into CASSLALGAVNEQFF.

The chain recombines TRBV2 with TRBJ2-5, with TRBD2 matching over 9 bases. Germline V CDR1 and CDR2: SNHLY, FYNNEI. V dropped 2 bases and J dropped 7; count of bases not matched to a gene: 8. CDR3 length: 15 residues. The CDR3 sequence: CASSERAGGPGTQYF. In DNA form, the CDR3 reads TGTGCCAGCAGTGAAAGAGCGGGGGGCCCCGGGACCCAGTACTTC. Full variable domain (rest looked up from reference TRBV2 and TRBJ2-5): EPEVTQTPSHQVTQMGQEVILRCVPISNHLYFYWYRQILGQKVEFLVSFYNNEISEKSEIFDDQFSVERPDGSNFTLKIRSTKLEDSAMYFCASSERAGGPGTQYFGPGTRLLVL.

This chain uses TRBV11-2 with TRBJ2-1; 12 bases align to TRBD2. CDR3 length: 18 amino acids. The V segment lost 5 bases and the J segment 6 bases; nucleotides outside the gene matches: 14. Germline V CDR1 and CDR2: SGHAT, FQNNGV. DNA of the CDR3: TGTGCCAGCAGCCGAGGGACTAGCGGGTTACGTCTAGGCAATGAGCAGTTCTTC. Amino acids: CASSRGTSGLRLGNEQFF.

The CDR3 region has the DNA TGTGCCAGCAGCTTGGACAGAAAATACAATGAGCAGTTCTTC. Translation: CASSLDRKYNEQFF. This chain uses TRBV11-3 with TRBJ2-1, with D possibly matching TRBD1 (6 bases). The CDR3 totals 14 residues. The germline gives CDR1 SGHNT, CDR2 YENEEA. V was pared by 3 bases and J by 4 bases, with 10 bases between.